This T cell receptor beta chain was sequenced during a study of T-cell reconstitution after alpha-beta-depleted transplantation in children. This clonotype was seen only a few times. CDR3 length: 14 residues. CDR1 is KGHDR, CDR2 SFDVKD, per germline. V shed 4 bases and J shed 3 bases, with 10 bases lying between them. Preparation of the TCRbeta library used unique molecular identifiers. TCRdb used MiXCR to reprocess the PCR reads, holding one entry per CDR3 protein. This sample has approximately 400,000 distinct CDR3 sequences, with roughly a tenth found just once. The sequence came from a human donor who donated a stem cell graft to a child with acute myeloid leukemia. This specimen consisted of PBMCs from the stem cell graft donor, obtained from the stem cell graft. The rearrangement links TRBV24-1 to TRBJ2-3; D tentatively reads TRBD1 or TRBD2 (6 bases each). CDR3 DNA: TGTGCCACCAGTGACCGGGGGCGAACAGATACGCAGTATTTT. It encodes CATSDRGRTDTQYF.